This TCR beta chain comes out of a study of circulating and synovial CD4+ cells in juvenile arthritis. The assay was immunoSEQ multiplex PCR, and TCRdb's table has in-frame clones only and misses some. The table lists 15,000 to 20,000 clones, about 90% of them singletons. As for this clone: Its antigen is unidentified.

Overall study results and limits: CPL and bulk CD4 samples differed at least tenfold in T cell genomes. Circulating pathogenic-like lymphocytes shared a substantially higher fraction of CDR3 sequences with synovium than bulk blood. The pathogenic-like versus bulk T cell difference escaped Vbeta family analysis. Measured synovium overlap likely understates the true shared repertoire.

Trimming shortened V by 2 bases and J by 1 base, and 15 bases separated the two germline ends. The V gene's germline CDR1 is SGHTA and CDR2 FQGNSA. CDR3 length: 17 residues. The receptor was derived from a human donor with juvenile idiopathic arthritis. The V and J genes are TRBV7-2 and TRBJ2-1, with D perhaps TRBD2 (5 bases). The sequenced material came from CD4+ T cells from blood. CDR3 amino acids: CASSLNLFRGSYNEQFF. CDR3 coding DNA: TGTGCCAGCAGCTTAAATCTTTTCCGGGGTTCCTACAATGAGCAGTTCTTC. Looking up the rest from reference TRBV7-2 and TRBJ2-1 gives the full variable domain: GAGVSQSPSNKVTEKGKDVELRCDPISGHTALYWYRQSLGQGLEFLIYFQGNSAPDKSGLPSDRFSAERTGGSVSTLTIQRTQQEDSAVYLCASSLNLFRGSYNEQFFGPGTRLTVL.